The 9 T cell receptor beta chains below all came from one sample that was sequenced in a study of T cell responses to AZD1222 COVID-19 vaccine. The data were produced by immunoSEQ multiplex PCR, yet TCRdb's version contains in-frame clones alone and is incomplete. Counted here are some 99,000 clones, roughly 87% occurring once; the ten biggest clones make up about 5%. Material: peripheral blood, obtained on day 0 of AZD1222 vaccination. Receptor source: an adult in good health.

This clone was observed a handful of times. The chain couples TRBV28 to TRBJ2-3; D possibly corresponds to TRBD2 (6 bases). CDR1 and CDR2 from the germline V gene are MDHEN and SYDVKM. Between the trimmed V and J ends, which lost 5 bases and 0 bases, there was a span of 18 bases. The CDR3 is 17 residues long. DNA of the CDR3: TGTGCCAGCAGTCACTGGAACCTAGCGAGCAGCACAGATACGCAGTATTTT. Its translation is CASSHWNLASSTDTQYF.

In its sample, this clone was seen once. The CDR3 region is CASSHPRGTGGYEQYF. The CDR3, as DNA: TGTGCCAGCAGCCACCCAAGGGGGACAGGGGGCTACGAGCAGTACTTC. V is TRBV28 and J is TRBJ2-7; 11 bases are shared with TRBD1. The trim removed 6 bases at V and 3 bases at J, leaving 10 bases unmatched. CDR1 MDHEN and CDR2 SYDVKM come from the germline V gene. The CDR3 has 16 residues.

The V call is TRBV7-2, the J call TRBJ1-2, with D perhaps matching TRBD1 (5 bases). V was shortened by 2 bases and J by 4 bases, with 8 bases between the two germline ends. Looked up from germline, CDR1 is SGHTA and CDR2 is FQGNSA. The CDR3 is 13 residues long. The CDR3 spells CASSLQGFYGYTF. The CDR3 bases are TGTGCCAGCAGCTTACAGGGTTTCTATGGCTACACCTTC.

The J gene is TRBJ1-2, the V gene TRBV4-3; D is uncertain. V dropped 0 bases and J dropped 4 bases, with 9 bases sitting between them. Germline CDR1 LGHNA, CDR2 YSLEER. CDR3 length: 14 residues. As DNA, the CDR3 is TGCGCCAGCAGCCAAGATCAAGGGCCCTATGGCTACACCTTC. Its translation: CASSQDQGPYGYTF.

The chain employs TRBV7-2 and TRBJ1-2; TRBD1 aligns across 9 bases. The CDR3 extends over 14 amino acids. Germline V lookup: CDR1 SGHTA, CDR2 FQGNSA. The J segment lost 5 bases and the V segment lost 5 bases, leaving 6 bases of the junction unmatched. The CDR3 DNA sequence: TGTGCCAGCAGCCCGACGACAGGGGGGTATGGCTACACCTTC. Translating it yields CASSPTTGGYGYTF.

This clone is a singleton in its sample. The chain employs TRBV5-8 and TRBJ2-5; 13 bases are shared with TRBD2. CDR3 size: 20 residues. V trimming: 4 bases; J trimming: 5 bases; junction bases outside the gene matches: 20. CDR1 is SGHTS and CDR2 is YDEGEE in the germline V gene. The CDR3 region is CASSTYPGTSGDPTVETQYF. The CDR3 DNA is TGTGCCAGCAGCACCTACCCCGGGACTAGCGGGGACCCTACGGTGGAGACCCAGTACTTC.

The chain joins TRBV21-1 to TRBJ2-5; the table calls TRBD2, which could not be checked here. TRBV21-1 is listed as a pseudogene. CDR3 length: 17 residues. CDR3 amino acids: CASSKSPSELGWETQYF. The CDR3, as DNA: TGTGCCAGCAGCAAATCGCCTAGCGAATTAGGTTGGGAGACCCAGTACTTC.

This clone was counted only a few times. CDR3 amino acids: CAISESMGSAYEQYF. CDR3 DNA sequence: TGTGCCATCAGTGAGTCGATGGGCTCGGCGTACGAGCAGTACTTC. The V and J genes are TRBV10-3 and TRBJ2-7, with unresolved D. Trimming removed 0 bases from V and 4 bases from J, with 13 bases in between. The CDR3 runs to 15 residues. Germline CDR1 is ENHRY and CDR2 is SYGVKD.

The CDR3 loop is CASSLLAGFTGELFF. CDR3 sequence (DNA): TGTGCCAGCAGCTTACTAGCGGGATTCACCGGGGAGCTGTTTTTT. The chain links TRBV7-9 to TRBJ2-2; 9 nucleotides line up with TRBD2. The germline V gene encodes CDR1 SEHNR and CDR2 FQNEAQ (reference sequence). The ends lost 2 bases at V and 4 bases at J; junction bases unmatched: 2. This CDR3 is 15 amino acids long.